This T cell receptor (beta chain) emerged from a study of control samples from healthy donors and cancer patients. TCRdb keeps only in-frame clones here, not all; method: immunoSEQ multiplex PCR. Here the sample spans about 120,000 clones, 70% to 90% being singletons. CDR3 length: 15 residues. Germline values: CDR1 SSHAT, CDR2 FNYEAQ (reference sequence). V lost 1 base, J lost 2 bases, and 12 bases lay in between. The sample was blood. This TCR came from a man aged 50-59 years in good health. The rearrangement links TRBV7-7 to TRBJ2-7; D gene uncertain. DNA for the CDR3: TGTGCCAGCAGCTTAGTTGCGGACGGTGCCTACGAGCAGTACTTC. It codes for CASSLVADGAYEQYF. Using reference TRBV7-7 and TRBJ2-7 for the parts outside the CDR3, the full variable domain is GAGVSQSPRYKVTKRGQDVTLRCDPISSHATLYWYQQALGQGPEFLTYFNYEAQPDKSGLPSDRFSAERPEGSISTLTIQRTEQRDSAMYRCASSLVADGAYEQYFGPGTRLTVT.